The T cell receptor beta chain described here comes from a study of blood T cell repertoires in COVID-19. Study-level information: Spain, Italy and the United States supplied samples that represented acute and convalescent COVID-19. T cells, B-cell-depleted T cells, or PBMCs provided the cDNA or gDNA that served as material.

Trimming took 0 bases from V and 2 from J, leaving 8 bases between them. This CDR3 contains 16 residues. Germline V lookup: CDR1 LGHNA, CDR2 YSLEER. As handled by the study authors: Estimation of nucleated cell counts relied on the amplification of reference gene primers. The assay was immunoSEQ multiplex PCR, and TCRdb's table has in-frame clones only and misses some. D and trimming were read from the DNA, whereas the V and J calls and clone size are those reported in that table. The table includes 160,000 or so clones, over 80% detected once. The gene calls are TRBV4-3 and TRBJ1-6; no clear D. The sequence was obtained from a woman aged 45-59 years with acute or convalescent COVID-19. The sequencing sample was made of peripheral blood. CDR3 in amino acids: CASSQDPAAYNSPLHF. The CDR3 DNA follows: TGCGCCAGCAGCCAAGATCCAGCGGCCTATAATTCACCCCTCCACTTT.